The 12 T cell receptor beta chains reported below all come from one sample, sequenced in a study of OX40 agonist ivuxolimab in advanced cancers. The repertoire was sequenced with immunoSEQ multiplex PCR; TCRdb's copy has only in-frame clones and lacks some. The sample shows fewer than 100,000 clones, roughly 93% of them seen only once. The starting material was CD4+ or CD8+ T cells sorted from blood, obtained in a trial of the OX40 agonist ivuxolimab. These TCRs come from an adult with an advanced solid tumor such as melanoma, head and neck, liver or kidney cancer.

A single count supports this clone. The chain joins TRBV7-2 to TRBJ2-7; D ambiguous. Germline CDR1 and CDR2: SGHTA and FQGNSA. V was pared by 1 base and J by 1 base, with 2 bases between. The CDR3 is 12 residues long. The CDR3 spells CASSLVSYEQYF. CDR3 bases: TGTGCCAGCAGCTTAGTTTCCTACGAGCAGTACTTC. The whole variable domain, remainder taken from reference TRBV7-2 and TRBJ2-7, is GAGVSQSPSNKVTEKGKDVELRCDPISGHTALYWYRQSLGQGLEFLIYFQGNSAPDKSGLPSDRFSAERTGGSVSTLTIQRTQQEDSAVYLCASSLVSYEQYFGPGTRLTVT.

This clone has only one observation. V is TRBV7-9 and J is TRBJ2-1; D gene ambiguous. This CDR3 comprises 12 residues. Germline assignment: CDR1 SEHNR and CDR2 FQNEAQ (reference sequence). The V gene lost 5 bases and the J gene lost 2 bases, with 4 bases spanning the gap. The CDR3 nucleotides are TGTGCCAGCAGCCCGACCTACAATGAGCAGTTCTTC. Its protein is CASSPTYNEQFF. The full variable domain, completed using reference TRBV7-9 and TRBJ2-1, is DTGVSQNPRHKITKRGQNVTFRCDPISEHNRLYWYRQTLGQGPEFLTYFQNEAQLEKSRLLSDRFSAERPKGSFSTLEIQRTEQGDSAMYLCASSPTYNEQFFGPGTRLTVL.

Here the CDR3 DNA reads TGTGCCAGCAGCGCGGGAAGCTCCTACGAGCAGTACTTC. This encodes CASSAGSSYEQYF. The V call is TRBV5-6, the J call TRBJ2-7; the D gene is possibly TRBD2 (6 bases). V was clipped by 4 bases and J by 0 bases, with 8 bases between them. Germline CDR1 is SGHDT and CDR2 is YYEEEE. The CDR3 runs to 13 residues. Complete variable domain (other parts from reference TRBV5-6 and TRBJ2-7): DAGVTQSPTHLIKTRGQQVTLRCSPKSGHDTVSWYQQALGQGPQFIFQYYEEEERQRGNFPDRFSGHQFPNYSSELNVNALLLGDSALYLCASSAGSSYEQYFGPGTRLTVT.

CDR3 in amino acids: CASKREGGQGTEAFF. For the CDR3, the DNA is TGTGCCAGCAAGCGGGAGGGGGGACAGGGAACTGAAGCTTTCTTT. V is TRBV21-1 and J is TRBJ1-1; TRBD1 reflects the table's D call only, with no check against the DNA. TRBV21-1 is a documented pseudogene. The CDR3 is made up of 15 amino acids.

This clone was seen a handful of times. The chain carries TRBV10-2 and TRBJ2-2; 7 bases are shared with TRBD1. The CDR3 runs 17 residues. CDR1 and CDR2 from the germline V gene are WSHSY and SAAADI. V gave up 5 bases and J gave up 0 bases; unmatched junction bases: 9. The CDR3 spells CASSYPRDSPNTGELFF. The CDR3 nucleotides read TGCGCCAGCAGTTACCCACGGGACAGCCCGAACACCGGGGAGCTGTTTTTT.

The V and J genes are TRBV7-8 and TRBJ2-2, with D hard to call. The V end lost 2 bases, the J end lost 5 bases, and 15 bases lay between the germline ends. Germline V lookup: CDR1 SGHVS, CDR2 FQNEAQ. The CDR3 totals 16 residues. CDR3 amino acids: CASSLYAAGGTGELFF. CDR3 DNA sequence: TGTGCCAGCAGCTTATATGCAGCCGGTGGGACCGGGGAGCTGTTTTTT.

This clone appeared once. This rearrangement joins TRBV19 to TRBJ1-5; 8 nucleotides match TRBD1. The CDR3 is 14 amino acids. J was trimmed by 6 bases and V by 5 bases; bases with no gene match: 6. Per the germline V gene, CDR1 is LNHDA and CDR2 is SQIVND (reference sequence). CDR3 sequence (DNA): TGTGCCAGTAGTCACAGGGGGACTACTCAGCCCCAGCATTTT. This translates into CASSHRGTTQPQHF.

The chain has TRBV28 and TRBJ1-1; a possible D gene is TRBD1 (6 bases). This CDR3 contains 16 residues. Trimming left V 3 bases short and J 1 base short, with 15 bases between. CDR1 is MDHEN, CDR2 SYDVKM, per germline. CDR3 in DNA: TGTGCCAGCAGTTTCGTGGGGGGCTGGAAGAACACTGAAGCTTTCTTT. This sequence encodes CASSFVGGWKNTEAFF.

The chain uses TRBV4-1 and TRBJ2-1; 8 bases are shared with TRBD1. Germline assignment: CDR1 MGHRA and CDR2 YSYEKL. With V trimmed by 4 bases and J by 8 bases, 7 bases remained unmatched. CDR3 size: 14 residues. CDR3 loop: CASSRSTQGDEQFF. CDR3 nucleotides: TGCGCCAGCAGCCGATCAACACAGGGGGATGAGCAGTTCTTC.

The chain has TRBV5-6 and TRBJ1-6, with TRBD1 identical over 8 bases. CDR1 SGHDT and CDR2 YYEEEE come from the germline V gene. V lost 2 bases, J lost 6 bases, and 16 bases stayed unmatched. The CDR3 sequence is 19 residues long. In nucleotides, the CDR3 is TGTGCCAGCAGCTTTGTCAGGGGGCCAGCCCATTCGGGTAATTCACCCCTCCACTTT. It is translated as CASSFVRGPAHSGNSPLHF. The entire variable domain, with the rest obtained from reference TRBV5-6 and TRBJ1-6, is as follows: DAGVTQSPTHLIKTRGQQVTLRCSPKSGHDTVSWYQQALGQGPQFIFQYYEEEERQRGNFPDRFSGHQFPNYSSELNVNALLLGDSALYLCASSFVRGPAHSGNSPLHFGNGTRLTVT.

This clone was seen once. The chain combines TRBV25-1 with TRBJ1-1; weak D call: TRBD1 (5 bases). CDR1 is MGHDK and CDR2 is SYGVNS in the germline V gene. The CDR3 extends over 16 amino acids. The germline V and J ends were trimmed by 1 base and 1 base, with 13 bases remaining between them. The CDR3 region has the DNA TGTGCCAGCAGTGAATTTCGCCCGGGGGGGAACACTGAAGCTTTCTTT. Amino acid sequence: CASSEFRPGGNTEAFF. Full variable domain (remainder filled in from reference TRBV25-1 and TRBJ1-1): EADIYQTPRYLVIGTGKKITLECSQTMGHDKMYWYQQDPGMELHLIHYSYGVNSTEKGDLSSESTVSRIRTEHFPLTLESARPSHTSQYLCASSEFRPGGNTEAFFGQGTRLTVV.

The V and J genes are TRBV7-3 and TRBJ2-5, with D hard to call. The CDR3 spans 15 residues. Trimming removed 5 bases from V and 2 bases from J, with 15 bases in between. Germline CDR1 is SGHTA and CDR2 is FQGTGA. The CDR3 sequence is CASSPTDGIQETQYF. Written as DNA, the CDR3 is TGTGCCAGCAGCCCGACTGACGGAATACAAGAGACCCAGTACTTC.